Listed below are T cell receptor beta chains from one sample, sequenced in a study of regulatory dendritic cells for organ transplantation. These receptors' targets are unknown. Some clones are missing from TCRdb's copy, which holds only in-frame ones; the method was immunoSEQ multiplex PCR. The sample lists some 10,000 clones; around 75% were seen once. The specimen sequenced was memory CD4+ T cells from blood cultured with regulatory dendritic cells. Receptors were obtained from a human donor in good health. The CDR3 runs from the conserved cysteine through the conserved F or W.

V gene: TRBV18
J gene: TRBJ1-2
CDR3 protein: CATFPGRGRGYLATF

V gene: TRBV6-1
J gene: TRBJ2-7
CDR3 protein: CASRDQGINEQYF

V gene: TRBV2
J gene: TRBJ2-2
CDR3 protein: CASRSGTTNTGELFF

V gene: TRBV2
J gene: TRBJ2-7
CDR3 protein: CASSEGQDYEQYF

V gene: TRBV2
J gene: TRBJ1-1
CDR3 protein: CASSEREGTEAFF

V gene: TRBV7-2
J gene: TRBJ2-3
CDR3 protein: CASSFASGGRTDTQYF

V gene: TRBV19
J gene: TRBJ2-5
CDR3 protein: CASSMAGGRSETQYF

V gene: TRBV2
J gene: TRBJ2-1
CDR3 protein: CASSEASGGYNEQFF

V gene: TRBV19
J gene: TRBJ2-7
CDR3 protein: CASSTSFTAYEQYF

V gene: TRBV10-3
J gene: TRBJ2-5
CDR3 protein: CAISESLAGALKTQYF

V gene: TRBV11-3
J gene: TRBJ2-2
CDR3 protein: CASSARDRDTGELFF

V gene: TRBV9
J gene: TRBJ2-5
CDR3 protein: CASSAGWTGEETQYF

V gene: TRBV5-1
J gene: TRBJ1-5
CDR3 protein: CASSRGEGNQPQHF

V gene: TRBV5-1
J gene: TRBJ2-1
CDR3 protein: CASSSDRGYNEQFF

V gene: TRBV5-4
J gene: TRBJ2-5
CDR3 protein: CASSLESGGSETQYF

V gene: TRBV6-7
J gene: TRBJ2-3
CDR3 protein: CASTPSKDRALTVPSTDTQYF

V gene: TRBV7-9
J gene: TRBJ2-7
CDR3 protein: CASSSLADRAHEQYF

V gene: TRBV5-1
J gene: TRBJ2-2
CDR3 protein: CASSLAGGSAANTGELFF

V gene: TRBV20-1
J gene: TRBJ1-2
CDR3 protein: CSANRGAGYTF

V gene: TRBV6-5
J gene: TRBJ2-7
CDR3 protein: CASSYSTQVHYEQYF

V gene: TRBV6-1
J gene: TRBJ2-5
CDR3 protein: CASSPARLWRETQYF

V gene: TRBV5-1
J gene: TRBJ1-2
CDR3 protein: CASSLGSGVYGYTF

V gene: TRBV4-3
J gene: TRBJ1-2
CDR3 protein: CASSQVPRSAANYGYTF

V gene: TRBV6-6
J gene: TRBJ2-6
CDR3 protein: CAGGANVLTF

V gene: TRBV7-2
J gene: TRBJ1-2
CDR3 protein: CASSLGQAINYGYTF

V gene: TRBV6-6
J gene: TRBJ1-1
CDR3 protein: CASSYSTYTEAFF

V gene: TRBV6-1
J gene: TRBJ2-1
CDR3 protein: CASSEEGLAASYNEQFF

V gene: TRBV5-1
J gene: TRBJ1-1
CDR3 protein: CASSLGGVNTEAFF

V gene: TRBV4-1
J gene: TRBJ1-5
CDR3 protein: CASSQVGGSDNQPQHF

V gene: TRBV9
J gene: TRBJ2-2
CDR3 protein: CASSWTDSTGELFF

V gene: TRBV10-3
J gene: TRBJ2-5
CDR3 protein: CAISENERGGTQYF

V gene: TRBV19
J gene: TRBJ2-6
CDR3 protein: CASSPSGTPSGANVLTF